The rows below give T cell receptor beta chains drawn from one sample of a study of shared clonotypes between healthy human individuals. TCRdb keeps only in-frame clones here, not all; method: immunoSEQ multiplex PCR. The sample holds around 2.5 million clones, 93% seen once. The sequenced sample consisted of naive CD4+ T cells from PBMCs. These receptors were taken from a man aged 18 to 35 in good health. Some clones in this sample may be carry-over from other donors' samples. Both conserved end residues are part of each CDR3. D genes are given only for firm matches. A clone size is listed for some rows: how often the clone was seen (once, few, many), or a class if it is expanded.

>TRBD1|TRBV7-2|TRBJ1-1|14|.
TGTGCCAGCAGCTTAAACAGGGGGCGTACTGAAGCTTTCTTT
CASSLNRGRTEAFF
>.|TRBV4-3|TRBJ2-1|15|.
TGCGCCAGCAGCGAAGTTCTAGCGACGGGCAATGAGCAGTTCTTC
CASSEVLATGNEQFF
>TRBD2|TRBV4-1|TRBJ2-1|16|.
TGCGCCAGCAGCCAAGTTTCGGGAGGGACCTACAATGAGCAGTTCTTC
CASSQVSGGTYNEQFF
>.|TRBV30|TRBJ1-2|16|.
TGTGCCTGGAGTGTACTCACTTCTGCTTCCAACTATGGCTACACCTTC
CAWSVLTSASNYGYTF
>TRBD2|TRBV5-1|TRBJ2-2|16|.
TGCGCCAGCAGCACTGGACTAGCGGGGAACACCGGGGAGCTGTTTTTT
CASSTGLAGNTGELFF
>TRBD1|TRBV4-1|TRBJ1-4|17|.
TGCGCCAGCAGCCAAGCAGGCTACAGGGGGCTAGGGGAAAAACTGTTTTTT
CASSQAGYRGLGEKLFF
>TRBD1|TRBV27|TRBJ2-4|16|once
TGTGCCAGCAGGCTACAGGGGGCGCCCCTTGGAAACATTCAGTACTTC
CASRLQGAPLGNIQYF
>.|TRBV14|TRBJ2-2|14|.
TGTGCCAGCAGGGATAACAGGAACACCGGGGAGCTGTTTTTT
CASRDNRNTGELFF
>.|TRBV5-1|TRBJ1-1|14|.
TGCGCCAGCAGCTTATATTCCGTCCGCACTGAAGCTTTCTTT
CASSLYSVRTEAFF
>.|TRBV20-1|TRBJ2-3|11|.
TGCAGTATAACAGTAGCAGATACGCAGTATTTT
CSITVADTQYF